This TCR beta chain originates from a study of Ad26.COV2.S vaccination and SARS-CoV-2 variants. Overall study context: The trial was COV1001 and the donor's arm was Ad26.COV2.S. Findings of the study overall: The TCR-based breadth and depth measures might underestimate overall T cell responses. Non-spike TCR breadth showed similarity between vaccine and placebo recipients.

Germline V lookup: CDR1 SGHTA, CDR2 FQGNSA. The V segment lost 5 bases and the J segment 14 bases; nucleotides outside the gene matches: 13. The CDR3 runs 13 residues. Documented treatment: roughly 19 received Ad26.COV2.S at low or high dose, single or two shots; several received placebo; per-sample allocation not given. Collection of samples fell on day 63 after the first vaccine or placebo injection. Using immunoSEQ multiplex PCR, the repertoire was profiled, and TCRdb retains in-frame clones only, with some absent. Counted here are 500,000 or so clones, nearly 90% occurring once; the ten biggest clones make up roughly 2.5%. As for this clone: Its antigen is not known.

The J gene is TRBJ2-3, the V gene TRBV7-2; the match to TRBD1 covers 7 bases. Specimen: peripheral blood, collected in a trial of Ad26.COV2.S vaccine versus placebo. This receptor was taken from a person aged 18-65 years who received the Ad26.COV2.S COVID-19 vaccine or a placebo. In nucleotides, the CDR3 is TGTGCCAGCAGCCCTAGGGGGCAGGCCAAGGGGTATTTT. Residues: CASSPRGQAKGYF.